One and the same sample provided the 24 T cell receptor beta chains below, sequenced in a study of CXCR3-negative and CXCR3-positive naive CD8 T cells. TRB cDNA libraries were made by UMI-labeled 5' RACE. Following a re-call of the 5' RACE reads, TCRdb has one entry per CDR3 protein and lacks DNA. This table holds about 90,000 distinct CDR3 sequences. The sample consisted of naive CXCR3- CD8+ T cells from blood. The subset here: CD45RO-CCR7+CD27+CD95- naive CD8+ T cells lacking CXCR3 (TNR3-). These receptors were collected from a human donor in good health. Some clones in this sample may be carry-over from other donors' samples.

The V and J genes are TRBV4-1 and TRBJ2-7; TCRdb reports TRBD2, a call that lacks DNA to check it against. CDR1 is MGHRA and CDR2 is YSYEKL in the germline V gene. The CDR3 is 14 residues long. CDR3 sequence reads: CASSQVTLEGEQYF.

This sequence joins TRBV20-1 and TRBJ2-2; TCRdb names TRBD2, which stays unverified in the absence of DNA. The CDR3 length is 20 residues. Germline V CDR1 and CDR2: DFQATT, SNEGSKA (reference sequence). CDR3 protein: CSARALPGLAVERDTGELFF.

This chain's CDR3 is CSVDTGETGELFF. This rearrangement joins TRBV29-1 to TRBJ2-2; the TCRdb D gene call, TRBD1, has no DNA to confirm it. The germline gives CDR1 SQVTM, CDR2 ANQGSEA. The CDR3 totals 13 residues.

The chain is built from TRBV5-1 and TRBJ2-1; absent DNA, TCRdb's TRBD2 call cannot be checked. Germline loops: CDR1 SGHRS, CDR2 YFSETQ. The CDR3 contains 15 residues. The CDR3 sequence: CASRDDLASYNEQFF. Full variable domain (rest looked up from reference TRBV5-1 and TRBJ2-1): KAGVTQTPRYLIKTRGQQVTLSCSPISGHRSVSWYQQTPGQGLQFLFEYFSETQRNKGNFPGRFSGRQFSNSRSEMNVSTLELGDSALYLCASRDDLASYNEQFFGPGTRLTVL.

The CDR3 is CASGDSPPGNTIYF. The chain combines TRBV12-3 or TRBV12-4 with TRBJ1-3; TCRdb lists TRBD1, though no DNA is available to test this call. The CDR3 sequence is 14 residues long.

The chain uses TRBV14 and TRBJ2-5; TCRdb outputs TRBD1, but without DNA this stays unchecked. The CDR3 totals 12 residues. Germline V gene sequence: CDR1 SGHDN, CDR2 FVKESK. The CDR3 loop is CASSQDHRDQYF.

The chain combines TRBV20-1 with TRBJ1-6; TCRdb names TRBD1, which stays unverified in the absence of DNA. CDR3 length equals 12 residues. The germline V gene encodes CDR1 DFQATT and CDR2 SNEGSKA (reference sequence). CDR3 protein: CSAPGQNSPLHF.

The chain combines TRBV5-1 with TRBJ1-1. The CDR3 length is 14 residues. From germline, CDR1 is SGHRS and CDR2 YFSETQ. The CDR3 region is CASSLERVMDEAFF.

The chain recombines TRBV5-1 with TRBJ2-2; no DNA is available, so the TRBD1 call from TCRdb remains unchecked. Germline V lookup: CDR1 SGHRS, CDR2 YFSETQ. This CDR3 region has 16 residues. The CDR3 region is CASSPYRAGAAGELFF.

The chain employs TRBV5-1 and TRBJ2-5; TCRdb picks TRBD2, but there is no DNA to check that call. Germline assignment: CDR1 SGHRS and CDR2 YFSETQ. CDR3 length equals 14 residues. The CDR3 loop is CASSLGLAKETQYF.

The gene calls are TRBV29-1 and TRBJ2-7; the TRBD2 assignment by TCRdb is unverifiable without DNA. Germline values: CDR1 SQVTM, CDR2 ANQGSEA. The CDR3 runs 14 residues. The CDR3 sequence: CSARLAMSSYEQYF.

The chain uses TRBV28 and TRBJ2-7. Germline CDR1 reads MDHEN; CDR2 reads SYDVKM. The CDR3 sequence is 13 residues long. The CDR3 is CASSHKNSYEQYF.

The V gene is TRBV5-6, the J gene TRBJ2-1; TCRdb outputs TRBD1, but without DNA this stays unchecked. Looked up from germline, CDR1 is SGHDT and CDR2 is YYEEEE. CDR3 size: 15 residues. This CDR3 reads CASSYEAAPANEQFF.

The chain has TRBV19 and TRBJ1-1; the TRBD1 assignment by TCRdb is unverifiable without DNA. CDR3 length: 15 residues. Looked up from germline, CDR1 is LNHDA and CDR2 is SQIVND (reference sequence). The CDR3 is CASSLSGRNRAEAFF.

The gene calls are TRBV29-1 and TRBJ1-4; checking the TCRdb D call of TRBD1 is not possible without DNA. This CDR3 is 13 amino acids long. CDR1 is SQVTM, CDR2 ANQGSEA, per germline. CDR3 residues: CSVEGGAAEKLFF.

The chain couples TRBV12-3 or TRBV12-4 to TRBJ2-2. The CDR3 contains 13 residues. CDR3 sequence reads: CASSLQITGELFF.

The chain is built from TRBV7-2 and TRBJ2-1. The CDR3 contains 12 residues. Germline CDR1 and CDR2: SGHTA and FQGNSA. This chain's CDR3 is CASSLNGNEQFF.

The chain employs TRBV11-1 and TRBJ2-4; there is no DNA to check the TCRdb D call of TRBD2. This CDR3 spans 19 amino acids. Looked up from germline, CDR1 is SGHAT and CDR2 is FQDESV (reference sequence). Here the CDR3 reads CASSPGLAGAAWSKNIQYF.

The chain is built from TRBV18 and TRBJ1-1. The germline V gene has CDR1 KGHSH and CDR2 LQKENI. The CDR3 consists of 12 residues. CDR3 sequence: CASSMLNTEAFF.

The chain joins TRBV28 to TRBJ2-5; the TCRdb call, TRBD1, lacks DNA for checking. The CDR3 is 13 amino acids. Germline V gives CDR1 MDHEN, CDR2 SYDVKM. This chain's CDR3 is CASRGTGEETQYF.

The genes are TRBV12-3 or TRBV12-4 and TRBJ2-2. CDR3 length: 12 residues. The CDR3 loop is CASSFRPGELFF.

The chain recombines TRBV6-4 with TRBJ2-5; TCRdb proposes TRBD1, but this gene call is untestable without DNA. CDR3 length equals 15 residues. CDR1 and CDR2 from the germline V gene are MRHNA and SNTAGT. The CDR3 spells CASSEGQGGVETQYF.

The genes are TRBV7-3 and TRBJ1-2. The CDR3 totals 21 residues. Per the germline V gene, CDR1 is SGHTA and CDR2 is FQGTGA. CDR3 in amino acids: CASSTTGTEYGPGGPDYGYTF.

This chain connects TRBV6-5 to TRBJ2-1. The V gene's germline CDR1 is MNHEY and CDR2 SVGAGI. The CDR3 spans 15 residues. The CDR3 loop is CASSYSSSSYNEQFF.